The 28 T cell receptor beta chains below come from one sample, sequenced in a study of prognosis after radiotherapy for stage I lung cancer. Template was genomic DNA; TCR beta CDR3 amplified in two multiplex PCR rounds. Each TRBV and TRBJ gene had its own primer in the first PCR round. TCRdb processed the multiplex PCR reads anew with MiXCR; each CDR3 protein has one entry. The data show tens of thousands of distinct CDR3 sequences, about 26% seen once. The specimen comprised PBMCs, sampled before or after stereotactic body radiation therapy (not recorded which). These receptors were obtained from a donor over 45 with non-small cell lung cancer.

This clonotype was detected many times. The rearrangement uses TRBV20-1 and TRBJ2-1, with TRBD2 identical over 13 bases. The CDR3 runs to 16 residues. The germline gives CDR1 DFQATT, CDR2 SNEGSKA (reference sequence). V shed 2 bases, J shed 4 bases, and the junction held 5 bases outside the gene matches. The CDR3, as DNA: TGCAGTGCTAGACAAACTAGCGGGGGGGCGTACAATGAGCAGTTCTTC. Its protein is CSARQTSGGAYNEQFF.

This clonotype has a handful of counts. A read error likely explains this, since a far larger clone differs by one base. The V call is TRBV6-1, the J call TRBJ1-6; the D is unclear. Trimming left V 7 bases short and J 7 bases short, with 14 bases between. In germline, CDR1 is MNHNS, CDR2 SASEGT. CDR3 length: 14 amino acids. CDR3 bases: TGTGCCAGCATTTTAGTCACGGCCAATTCACCCCTCCACTTT. Amino acid sequence: CASILVTANSPLHF.

About this clonotype itself: Being one base from a much bigger clone, this may be a read error. This chain links TRBV4-1 with TRBJ1-2; the match to TRBD1 covers 8 bases. The length of the CDR3 is 15 residues. Per the germline V gene, CDR1 is MGHRA and CDR2 is YSYEKL. The J segment lost 5 bases and the V segment lost 3 bases, leaving 8 bases of the junction unmatched. CDR3 protein: CASSQTTGVKYGYTF. In DNA, the CDR3 is TGCGCCAGCAGCCAGACGACAGGGGTAAAATATGGCTACACCTTC.

This clonotype was observed a single time. Germline is not matched at one junction end, which may reflect a read error. The chain employs TRBV19 and TRBJ1-5; D ambiguous. Germline lookup yields CDR1 LNHDA and CDR2 SQIVND (reference sequence). The CDR3 covers 17 residues. The CDR3 loop reads CATSILGLGLSNQPQHF. In nucleotides, the CDR3 is TGTGCCACTAGTATCCTAGGGTTAGGGCTTAGTAATCAGCCCCAGCATTTT.

This clonotype was seen ten or more times. The chain has TRBV9 and TRBJ2-5; a weak D match, TRBD1 (6 bases). This CDR3 has 14 residues. The germline V gene has CDR1 SGDLS and CDR2 YYNGEE. Trimming removed 1 base from V and 3 bases from J, with 10 bases in between. CDR3 protein: CASSVTGWEETQYF. CDR3 nucleotides: TGTGCCAGCAGCGTAACAGGGTGGGAAGAGACCCAGTACTTC.

This clonotype was seen repeatedly, ten times or more. The chain carries TRBV18 and TRBJ1-3; 7 bases align to TRBD1. The CDR3 contains 15 residues. The V gene's germline CDR1 is KGHSH and CDR2 LQKENI. With V trimmed by 0 bases and J by 9 bases, 8 bases remained unmatched. The CDR3 bases are TGTGCCAGCTCACCACCGACCTTGCACAGGGGCACCATATATTTT. This codes for CASSPPTLHRGTIYF.

In this sample, this clonotype turned up many times. The chain links TRBV18 to TRBJ2-7, with D hard to call. Germline CDR1 is KGHSH and CDR2 is LQKENI. V was cut by 1 base and J by 1 base, with 8 bases left in between. The CDR3 length is 14 residues. The CDR3 protein is CASSPREGSYEQYF. The CDR3, as DNA: TGTGCCAGCTCACCACGGGAAGGGTCCTACGAGCAGTACTTC.

By share, this clonotype ranks as medium-sized. This rearrangement joins TRBV15 to TRBJ1-2, with D possibly matching TRBD1 (6 bases). This CDR3 contains 14 residues. V lost 3 bases to trimming and J lost 4 bases, with 12 bases between them. Germline CDR1 and CDR2: LNHNV and YYDKDF (reference sequence). The CDR3 region has the DNA TGTGCCACCAGCAGGCAGGGACATCGCTATGGCTACACCTTC. Protein product: CATSRQGHRYGYTF. Full variable domain (outside the CDR3, taken from reference TRBV15 and TRBJ1-2): DAMVIQNPRYQVTQFGKPVTLSCSQTLNHNVMYWYQQKSSQAPKLLFHYYDKDFNNEADTPDNFQSRRPNTSFCFLDIRSPGLGDTAMYLCATSRQGHRYGYTFGSGTRLTVV.

The table lists this clonotype with many counts. The chain links TRBV6-2 or TRBV6-3 to TRBJ2-5; D not certain. Trimming took 4 bases from V and 7 from J, leaving 16 bases between them. Per germline, CDR1 MNHEY and CDR2 SVGEGT. CDR3 length: 14 amino acids. The CDR3 DNA is TGTGCCAGCAGTTTTGGGCCGCCAGTAGGGACCCAGTACTTC. It encodes CASSFGPPVGTQYF.

To note about this clonotype: The germline gene is not matched at one end of the junction; a read error may be the cause. The chain is built from TRBV7-8 and TRBJ2-3, with D perhaps matching TRBD2 (6 bases). There are 16 residues in the CDR3. Germline CDR1 is SGHVS and CDR2 is FQNEAQ. This chain's CDR3 is CARSLEAGRGKDTQYF. In DNA, the CDR3 is TGTGCCAGAAGCTTAGAGGCCGGGAGAGGCAAAGATACGCAGTATTTT.

There are many counts of this clonotype. This chain joins TRBV24-1 and TRBJ1-5; D is unclear. CDR3 length equals 12 residues. CDR1 and CDR2 (germline): KGHDR, SFDVKD. V lost 4 bases and J 4 bases, leaving 4 bases between the germline ends. The CDR3 sequence is CATSEQNQPQHF. The CDR3 DNA reads TGTGCCACCAGTGAACAGAATCAGCCCCAGCATTTT.

This rearrangement joins TRBV6-1 to TRBJ1-4; D gene ambiguous. V lost 4 bases and J 5 bases, leaving 26 bases between the germline ends. Germline CDR1 and CDR2: MNHNS and SASEGT. The CDR3 contains 19 residues. The CDR3 loop is CASSAKDLYYSGKNEKLFF. The CDR3, as DNA: TGTGCCAGCAGTGCCAAGGACCTTTACTACAGTGGGAAGAATGAAAAACTGTTTTTT.

This clonotype was counted many times. It is unclear where the CDR3 begins or ends on the DNA, so no DNA is shown, and the CDR3 is as TCRdb lists it. The chain has TRBV7-9 and TRBJ2-7. Including both end residues, the CDR3 is 11 amino acids long. Per the germline V gene, CDR1 is SEHNR and CDR2 is FQNEAQ (reference sequence). This CDR3 is CASSFLWEQYF.

Turning to this clonotype: At one end, the junction sequence differs from germline, possibly due to a read error. The rearrangement links TRBV6-5 to TRBJ1-6, with D unclear. This CDR3 has 17 residues. Germline V CDR1 and CDR2: MNHEY, SVGAGI. The CDR3 is CASSYIEDPRRHSPLHF. CDR3 bases: TGTGCCAGCAGTTACATCGAGGACCCTAGGCGTCATTCACCCCTCCATTTT.

This clonotype was seen many times. The chain combines TRBV6-1 with TRBJ1-1; the match to TRBD1 covers 8 bases. Germline-derived CDR1 and CDR2 are MNHNS and SASEGT. Trimming at V came to 6 bases and at J to 6 bases, leaving 3 bases not matched to a gene. The CDR3 is 12 residues long. DNA for the CDR3: TGTGCCAGCAGACAGGACAGGGCTGAAGCTTTCTTT. Translating gives CASRQDRAEAFF.

This clonotype was observed at least ten times. This chain links TRBV12-3 or TRBV12-4 with TRBJ2-1, with 9 bases identical to TRBD1. This CDR3 contains 15 residues. With V trimmed by 9 bases and J by 7 bases, 13 bases remained unmatched. The CDR3 DNA follows: TGTGCCAGTAAATTTAGACGGGACAGGGCAAATGAGCAGTTCTTC. Translated, it gives CASKFRRDRANEQFF.

This clonotype was picked up many times. The chain couples TRBV28 to TRBJ1-5, with 9 bases matching TRBD1. Per the germline V gene, CDR1 is MDHEN and CDR2 is SYDVKM. CDR3 length equals 16 residues. V was clipped by 6 bases and J by 4 bases; unmatched bases: 10. Here the CDR3 reads CASRNRGRGLNQPQHF. The CDR3 DNA follows: TGTGCCAGCAGGAACAGGGGGCGCGGGCTTAATCAGCCCCAGCATTTT.

This clonotype was seen ten or more times. The genes are TRBV20-1 and TRBJ1-1, with D perhaps matching TRBD1 (5 bases). The germline CDR1 and CDR2 sequences are DFQATT and SNEGSKA (reference sequence). This CDR3 spans 11 amino acids. DNA for the CDR3: TGCAGGCTGACAGAGAACACTGAAGCTTTCTTT. The encoded protein is CRLTENTEAFF.

This clonotype was counted at least ten times. The chain's CDR3 is CATRAGHQETQYF. Written as DNA, the CDR3 is TGTGCCACCAGGGCAGGGCACCAAGAGACCCAGTACTTC. The V call is TRBV12-3 or TRBV12-4, the J call TRBJ2-5, with a possible D match to TRBD1 (5 bases). The CDR3 has 13 amino acids. V lost 10 bases and J 0 bases, leaving 12 bases between the germline ends.

There are many counts of this clonotype. The rearrangement links TRBV7-2 to TRBJ1-1; no definite D call. V lost 0 bases and J 1 base, leaving 3 bases between the germline ends. Germline-derived CDR1 and CDR2 are SGHTA and FQGNSA. The CDR3 has 13 amino acids. The CDR3 nucleotides are TGTGCCAGCAGCTTAGCGAGGAACACTGAAGCTTTCTTT. It specifies CASSLARNTEAFF.

This clonotype came up many times. V is TRBV7-3 and J is TRBJ2-3; 12 bases are a match to TRBD2. The CDR3 length is 16 residues. CDR1 SGHTA and CDR2 FQGTGA come from the germline V gene. J lost 5 bases, V lost 5 bases, and 8 bases had no gene match. CDR3 region: CASSVTSGGSLDTQYF. The CDR3 region has the DNA TGTGCCAGCAGCGTGACTAGCGGGGGTTCTTTAGATACGCAGTATTTT.

This clonotype has a count of ten or more. V is TRBV11-2 and J is TRBJ2-5, with 16 bases aligning to TRBD2. This CDR3 spans 19 amino acids. Germline values: CDR1 SGHAT, CDR2 FQNNGV. The V gene end was trimmed by 5 bases and the J gene end by 5 bases; junction bases not matched to a gene: 14. Here the CDR3 reads CASSQGMGLAGGPGETQYF. The CDR3 nucleotides read TGTGCCAGCAGCCAGGGAATGGGACTAGCGGGGGGGCCCGGGGAGACCCAGTACTTC.

About this clonotype: Given a much more abundant clone one base away, this may be a read error. The chain is built from TRBV4-1 and TRBJ1-5; TRBD1 matches at 7 bases. This CDR3 comprises 17 residues. Germline V gene data show CDR1 as MGHRA and CDR2 as YSYEKL. The CDR3 DNA is TGCGCCAGCAGCCTAATACAGGGGATCAATAGCAATCAGCCCAAGCATTTT. Translating it yields CASSLIQGINSNQPKHF.

In regard to this clonotype: A read error is likely here: a far larger clone is one base away. The chain joins TRBV6-9 to TRBJ1-2; 8 positions match TRBD1. Germline CDR1 and CDR2: MNHGY and SVAAGI. CDR3 length: 14 amino acids. CDR3 in amino acids: CASSYSTGESGSTF. The CDR3 nucleotides read TGTGCCAGCAGTTACTCGACAGGGGAAAGTGGCTCCACCTTC.

This clonotype was recorded a few times. This sequence may be a read error, since a much larger clone differs from it by one base. The chain employs TRBV4-1 and TRBJ2-1; D gene uncertain. The germline V gene has CDR1 MGHRA and CDR2 YSYEKL. The V gene lost 5 bases and the J gene lost 1 base, with 12 bases spanning the gap. The CDR3 extends over 15 amino acids. The CDR3 protein is CASSKSTASYNEQFF. As DNA, the CDR3 is TGCGCCAGCAGCAAATCGACTGCGTCCTACAATGAGCAGTTCTTC.

This clonotype was found many times. This rearrangement joins TRBV3-1 to TRBJ1-2; D gene unclear. This CDR3 is built from 14 residues. Germline assignment: CDR1 LGHDT and CDR2 YNNKEL (reference sequence). V was shortened by 1 base and J by 2 bases, with 8 bases between the two germline ends. CDR3 DNA: TGTGCCAGCAGCCAAGCCGGGAGGAACTATGGCTACACCTTC. Translated: CASSQAGRNYGYTF.

This clonotype was counted between two and nine times. A much more abundant neighbour one base away suggests this may be a read error. This sequence joins TRBV10-2 and TRBJ2-3; TRBD2 is a possible D gene (6 bases). The V end lost 6 bases, the J end lost 6 bases, and 7 bases lay between the germline ends. There are 11 residues in the CDR3. Germline CDR1 WSHSY, CDR2 SAAADI. The chain's CDR3 is CASRRGDTQYF. CDR3 DNA sequence: TGCGCCAGCAGACGGGGGGATACGCAGTATTTT.

This clonotype was detected many times. The chain is built from TRBV6-1 and TRBJ2-2; 9 nucleotides agree with TRBD1. Germline loops: CDR1 MNHNS, CDR2 SASEGT. The CDR3 contains 14 residues. V shed 6 bases, J shed 5 bases, and the junction held 4 bases outside the gene matches. The CDR3 loop is CASRRQGGTGELFF. Here the CDR3 DNA reads TGTGCCAGCAGGCGACAGGGGGGGACCGGGGAGCTGTTTTTT.